This TCR beta chain was obtained from a study of blood T cells in healthy people across ages. Primers used in a second PCR of about 6 to 11 cycles were a sample-barcoded 5' primer and a J-beta primer mix. TCRdb called the 5' RACE reads again in MiXCR, with one record for every CDR3 protein. The sample has 750,000 or so distinct CDR3 sequences; 25% are singletons. There are 17 residues in the CDR3. The junction had 20 bases not matched to a gene; V was cut back by 2 bases and J by 11 bases. In addition, the sample was reused for a study of T cells of mothers and their children. That paper adds: Mothers gave over 10 million TCR beta CDR3 reads each, and children several million each. Slightly higher overlap, not significant, was seen in related mother-child pairs than in unrelated pairs.

This chain uses TRBV12-3 or TRBV12-4 with TRBJ2-5; 7 nucleotides line up with TRBD1. The TCR was taken from a boy younger than 18 in good health. The sample taken for sequencing was blood. The CDR3 coding sequence is TGTGCCAGCAGTTTAACCTCCTCCGGGACAGCGATTATGGAGCAGTACTTC. Protein: CASSLTSSGTAIMEQYF.